This TCR beta chain stems from a study of blood T cell repertoires in COVID-19. Study-wide context: Both acute and convalescent COVID-19 samples were obtained from the United States, Italy and Spain. Nucleic acid was either cDNA or gDNA, and it came from T cells, B-cell-depleted T cells, or PBMCs.

Under the authors' procedure: Researchers report that nucleated cell counts were estimated from reference gene primer amplification. TCRdb keeps only in-frame clones here, not all; method: immunoSEQ multiplex PCR. V and J calls and clone size are as listed in that table; D and trimming were resolved from the DNA. Of some 100,000 clones listed, approximately 86% are singletons. The CDR3 consists of 12 residues. V lost 3 bases and J lost 8, with 10 bases in between. Germline values: CDR1 SEHNR, CDR2 FQNEAQ (reference sequence). This clonotype was obtained from a man aged 45-65 years with acute or convalescent COVID-19. The V and J genes are TRBV7-9 and TRBJ1-1; D unresolved. The specimen sequenced was peripheral blood. The CDR3 sequence: CASSFLASEAFF. The CDR3 DNA reads as TGTGCCAGCAGCTTTCTGGCATCCGAAGCTTTCTTT.